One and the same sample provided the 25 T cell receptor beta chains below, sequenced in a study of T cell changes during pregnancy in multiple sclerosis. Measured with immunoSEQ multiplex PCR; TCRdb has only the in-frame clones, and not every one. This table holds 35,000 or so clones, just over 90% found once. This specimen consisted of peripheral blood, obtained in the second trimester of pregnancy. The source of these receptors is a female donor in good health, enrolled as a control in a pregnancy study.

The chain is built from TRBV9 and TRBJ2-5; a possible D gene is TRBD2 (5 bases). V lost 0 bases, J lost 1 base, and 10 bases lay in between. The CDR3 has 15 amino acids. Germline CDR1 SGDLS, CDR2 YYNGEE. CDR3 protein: CASSVAGMGQETQYF. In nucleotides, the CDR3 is TGTGCCAGCAGCGTAGCGGGGATGGGCCAAGAGACCCAGTACTTC.

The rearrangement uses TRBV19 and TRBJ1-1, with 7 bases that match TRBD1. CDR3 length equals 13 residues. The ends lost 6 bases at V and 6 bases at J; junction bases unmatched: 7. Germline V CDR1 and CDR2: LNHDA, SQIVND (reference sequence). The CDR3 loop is CASRVTGWAEAFF. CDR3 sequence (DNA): TGTGCCAGTAGGGTGACAGGGTGGGCTGAAGCTTTCTTT.

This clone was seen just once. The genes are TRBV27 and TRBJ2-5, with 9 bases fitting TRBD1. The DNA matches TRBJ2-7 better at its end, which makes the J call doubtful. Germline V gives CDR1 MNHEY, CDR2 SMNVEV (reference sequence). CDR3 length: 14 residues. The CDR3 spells CASRLGTGLGEQYF. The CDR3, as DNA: TGTGCCAGCAGGCTCGGGACAGGGCTGGGCGAGCAGTACTTC.

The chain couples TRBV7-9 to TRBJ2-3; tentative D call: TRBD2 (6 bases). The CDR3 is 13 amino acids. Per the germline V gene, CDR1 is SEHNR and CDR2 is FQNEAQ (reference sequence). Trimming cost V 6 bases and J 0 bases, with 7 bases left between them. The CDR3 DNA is TGTGCCAGCAGGGGACTTAGCACAGATACGCAGTATTTT. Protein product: CASRGLSTDTQYF.

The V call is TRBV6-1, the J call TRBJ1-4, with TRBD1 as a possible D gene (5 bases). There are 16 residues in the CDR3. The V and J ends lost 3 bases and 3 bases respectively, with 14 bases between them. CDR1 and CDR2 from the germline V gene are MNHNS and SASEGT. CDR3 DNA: TGTGCCAGCAGTGAGGAGGGGCTGCCAGCTAATGAAAAACTGTTTTTT. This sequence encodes CASSEEGLPANEKLFF.

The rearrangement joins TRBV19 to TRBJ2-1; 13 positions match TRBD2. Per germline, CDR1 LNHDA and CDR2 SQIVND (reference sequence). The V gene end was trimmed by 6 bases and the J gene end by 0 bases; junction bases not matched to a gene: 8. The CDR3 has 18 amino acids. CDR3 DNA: TGTGCCAGTAGACCGGGACTAGCGGGGACGAGCTCCTACAATGAGCAGTTCTTC. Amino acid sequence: CASRPGLAGTSSYNEQFF.

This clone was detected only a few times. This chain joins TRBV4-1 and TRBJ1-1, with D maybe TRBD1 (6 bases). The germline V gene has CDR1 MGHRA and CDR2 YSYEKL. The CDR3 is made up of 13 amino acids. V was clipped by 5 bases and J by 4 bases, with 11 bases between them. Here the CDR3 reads CASSAQTGTEAFF. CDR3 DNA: TGCGCCAGCAGCGCCCAGACAGGCACTGAAGCTTTCTTT.

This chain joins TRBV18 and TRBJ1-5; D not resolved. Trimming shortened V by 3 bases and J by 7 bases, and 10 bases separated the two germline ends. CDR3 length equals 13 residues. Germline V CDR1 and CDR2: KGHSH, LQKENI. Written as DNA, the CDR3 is TGTGCCAGCTCACCCGACATCTGGCAGCCCCAGCATTTT. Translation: CASSPDIWQPQHF.

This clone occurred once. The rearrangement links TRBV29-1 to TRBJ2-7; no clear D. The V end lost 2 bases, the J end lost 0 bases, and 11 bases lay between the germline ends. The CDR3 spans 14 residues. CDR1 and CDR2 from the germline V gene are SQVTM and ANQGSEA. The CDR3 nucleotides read TGCAGCGTTGAAACCCCCGGGTCCTCCTACGAGCAGTACTTC. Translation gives CSVETPGSSYEQYF.

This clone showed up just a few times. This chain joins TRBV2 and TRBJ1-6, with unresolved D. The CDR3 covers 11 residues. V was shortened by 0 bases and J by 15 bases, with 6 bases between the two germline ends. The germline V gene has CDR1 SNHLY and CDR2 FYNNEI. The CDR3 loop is CASSEARDLHF. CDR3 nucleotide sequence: TGTGCCAGCAGTGAAGCGCGTGACCTCCACTTT.

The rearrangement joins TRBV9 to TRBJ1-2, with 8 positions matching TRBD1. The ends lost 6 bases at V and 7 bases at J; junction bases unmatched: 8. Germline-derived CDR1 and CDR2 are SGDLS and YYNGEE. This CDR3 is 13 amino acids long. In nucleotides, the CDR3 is TGTGCCAGCACCCCGGGACAGGCCGGTGGCTACACCTTC. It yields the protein CASTPGQAGGYTF.

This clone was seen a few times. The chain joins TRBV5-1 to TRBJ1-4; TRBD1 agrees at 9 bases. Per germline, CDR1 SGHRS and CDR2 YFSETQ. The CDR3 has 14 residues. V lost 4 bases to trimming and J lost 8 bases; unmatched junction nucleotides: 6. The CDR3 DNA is TGCGCCAGCAGCACGGGACAGGGAGGGGAAAAACTGTTTTTT. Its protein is CASSTGQGGEKLFF.

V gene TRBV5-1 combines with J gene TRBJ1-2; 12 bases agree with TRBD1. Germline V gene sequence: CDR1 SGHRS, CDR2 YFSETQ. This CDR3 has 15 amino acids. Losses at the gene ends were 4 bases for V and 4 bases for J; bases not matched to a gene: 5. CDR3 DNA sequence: TGCGCCAGCAGCCCTGGGACAGGGGGCCCCTATGGCTACACCTTC. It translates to CASSPGTGGPYGYTF.

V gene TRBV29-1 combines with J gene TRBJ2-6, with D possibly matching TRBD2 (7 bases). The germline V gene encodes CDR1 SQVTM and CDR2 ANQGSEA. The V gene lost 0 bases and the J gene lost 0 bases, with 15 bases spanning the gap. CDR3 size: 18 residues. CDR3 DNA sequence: TGCAGCGTTGAAGATGGGGGGGCCCTATTCTCTGGGGCCAACGTCCTGACTTTC. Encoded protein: CSVEDGGALFSGANVLTF.

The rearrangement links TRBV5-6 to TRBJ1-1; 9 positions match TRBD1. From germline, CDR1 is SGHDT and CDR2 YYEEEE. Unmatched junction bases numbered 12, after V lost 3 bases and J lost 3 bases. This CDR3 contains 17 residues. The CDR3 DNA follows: TGTGCCAGCAGCTCCGGACAGGGGTGGGACGGGGACACTGAAGCTTTCTTT. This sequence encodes CASSSGQGWDGDTEAFF.

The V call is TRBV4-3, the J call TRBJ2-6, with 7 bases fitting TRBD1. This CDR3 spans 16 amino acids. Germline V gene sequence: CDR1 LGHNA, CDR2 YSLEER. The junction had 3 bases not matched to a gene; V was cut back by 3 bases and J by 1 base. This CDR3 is CASSQATGSGANVLTF. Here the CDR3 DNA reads TGCGCCAGCAGCCAGGCGACAGGGTCTGGGGCCAACGTCCTGACTTTC.

The CDR3: CSVGTGGDTGELFF. For the CDR3, the DNA is TGCAGCGTGGGGACAGGGGGGGATACCGGGGAGCTGTTTTTT. The chain carries TRBV29-1 and TRBJ2-2, with 11 bases aligning to TRBD1. V shed 6 bases and J 5 bases; nucleotides not matched to a gene: 5. This CDR3 has 14 amino acids. Germline V gives CDR1 SQVTM, CDR2 ANQGSEA.

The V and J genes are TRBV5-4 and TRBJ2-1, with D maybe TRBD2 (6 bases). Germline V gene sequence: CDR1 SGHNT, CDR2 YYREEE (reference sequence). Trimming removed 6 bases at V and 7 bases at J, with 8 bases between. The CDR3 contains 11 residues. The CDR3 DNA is TGTGCCAGCACTCGGGGGAATGAGCAGTTCTTC. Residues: CASTRGNEQFF.

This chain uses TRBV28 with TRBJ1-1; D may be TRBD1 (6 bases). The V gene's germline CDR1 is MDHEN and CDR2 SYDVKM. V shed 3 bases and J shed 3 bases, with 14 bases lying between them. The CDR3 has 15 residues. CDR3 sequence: CASSFVTGLHTEAFF. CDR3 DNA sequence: TGTGCCAGCAGTTTTGTAACAGGGTTACACACTGAAGCTTTCTTT.

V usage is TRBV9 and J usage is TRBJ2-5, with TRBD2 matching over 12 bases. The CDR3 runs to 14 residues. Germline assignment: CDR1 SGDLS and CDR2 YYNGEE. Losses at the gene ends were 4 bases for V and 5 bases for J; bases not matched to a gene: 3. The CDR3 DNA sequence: TGTGCCAGCAGCTTTGGGACTAGCGGGGAGACCCAGTACTTC. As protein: CASSFGTSGETQYF.

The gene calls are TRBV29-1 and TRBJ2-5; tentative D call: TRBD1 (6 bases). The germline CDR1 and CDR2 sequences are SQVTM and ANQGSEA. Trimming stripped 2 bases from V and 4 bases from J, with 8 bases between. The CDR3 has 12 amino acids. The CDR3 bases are TGCAGCGTTGAATTGGGGGCAGAGACCCAGTACTTC. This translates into CSVELGAETQYF.

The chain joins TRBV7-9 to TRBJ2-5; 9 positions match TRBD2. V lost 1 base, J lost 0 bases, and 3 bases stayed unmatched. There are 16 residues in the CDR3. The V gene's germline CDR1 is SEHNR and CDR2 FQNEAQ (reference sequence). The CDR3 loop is CASSLVPSGNQETQYF. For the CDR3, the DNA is TGTGCCAGCAGCTTAGTTCCTAGCGGGAACCAAGAGACCCAGTACTTC. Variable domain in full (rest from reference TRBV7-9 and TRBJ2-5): DTGVSQNPRHKITKRGQNVTFRCDPISEHNRLYWYRQTLGQGPEFLTYFQNEAQLEKSRLLSDRFSAERPKGSFSTLEIQRTEQGDSAMYLCASSLVPSGNQETQYFGPGTRLLVL.

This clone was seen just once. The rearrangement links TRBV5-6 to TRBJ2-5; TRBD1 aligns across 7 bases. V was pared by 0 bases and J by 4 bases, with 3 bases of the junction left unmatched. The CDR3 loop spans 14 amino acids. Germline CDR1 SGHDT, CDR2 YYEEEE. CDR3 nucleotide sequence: TGTGCCAGCAGCTTGGGGCAGGGGGTAGAGACCCAGTACTTC. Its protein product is CASSLGQGVETQYF.

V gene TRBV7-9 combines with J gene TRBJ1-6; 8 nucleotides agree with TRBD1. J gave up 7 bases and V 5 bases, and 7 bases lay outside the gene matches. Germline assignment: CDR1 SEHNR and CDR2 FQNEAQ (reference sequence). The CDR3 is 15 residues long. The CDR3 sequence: CASSRDRGQNSPLHF. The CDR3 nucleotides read TGTGCCAGCAGCCGCGACAGGGGACAAAATTCACCCCTCCACTTT.

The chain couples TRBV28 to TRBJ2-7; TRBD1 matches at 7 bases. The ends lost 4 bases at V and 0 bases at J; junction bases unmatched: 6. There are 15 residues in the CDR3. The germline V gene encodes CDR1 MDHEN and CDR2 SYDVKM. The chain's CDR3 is CASSYPRGSSYEQYF. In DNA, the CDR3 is TGTGCCAGCAGTTACCCCAGGGGGAGCTCCTACGAGCAGTACTTC.